Each of the 19 T cell receptor beta chains below was sequenced from the same sample in a study of metastatic and nonmetastatic thyroid tumors. Thyroid surgery took place with no prior treatment in any patient. TCRdb re-clonotyped the PCR reads via MiXCR. The sample shows 12,000 to 15,000 clones, about a quarter of them seen only once. The specimen sequenced was tumor tissue. Receptors were obtained from a female donor with papillary thyroid cancer or a benign thyroid nodule (not recorded which). Some clones in this sample may be carry-over from other donors' samples.

This clone was observed at least ten times. Other DNA sequences from this sample encode an identical CDR3 as well. The chain uses TRBV2 and TRBJ2-3; TRBD2 is a possible D gene (6 bases). Germline lookup yields CDR1 SNHLY and CDR2 FYNNEI. The CDR3 is 15 residues long. Trimming shortened V by 7 bases and J by 0 bases, and 14 bases separated the two germline ends. The CDR3 loop reads CASTPGDSSTDTQYF. CDR3 DNA sequence: TGTGCCAGCACCCCGGGAGATTCTAGCACAGATACGCAGTATTTT.

In DNA, the CDR3 is TGCAGTGCTAGAGGGGTGACAGGACTGATGGAGACCCAGTACTTC. Amino acid sequence: CSARGVTGLMETQYF. J is TRBJ2-5 and V is TRBV20-1; tentative D call: TRBD1 (6 bases). The CDR3 covers 15 residues. Trimming removed 1 base from V and 5 bases from J, with 17 bases in between. Germline values: CDR1 DFQATT, CDR2 SNEGSKA (reference sequence).

This clone was seen many times. The chain combines TRBV30 with TRBJ1-1; D perhaps matches TRBD1 (5 bases). Germline assignment: CDR1 GTSNPN and CDR2 SVGIG (reference sequence). V was shortened by 0 bases and J by 10 bases, with 15 bases between the two germline ends. This CDR3 region has 13 residues. CDR3 protein: CAWSVWSAGAAFF. The CDR3 nucleotides are TGTGCCTGGAGTGTATGGTCCGCCGGGGCAGCTTTCTTT.

This clone was seen a handful of times. The chain combines TRBV6-4 with TRBJ1-5, with D perhaps TRBD1 (5 bases). CDR3 length: 13 residues. V shed 2 bases and J shed 7 bases, with 9 bases lying between them. Germline V gives CDR1 MRHNA, CDR2 SNTAGT. The CDR3 region has the DNA TGTGCCAGCAGTGACAGGGGAGGGCAGCCCCAGCATTTT. It encodes CASSDRGGQPQHF.

Relative to its sample, this clone is medium-sized. The chain links TRBV10-3 to TRBJ2-7; D uncertain. The ends were cut back, 0 bases at V and 5 bases at J, with 8 bases in the middle. The CDR3 has 13 amino acids. Germline CDR1 is ENHRY and CDR2 is SYGVKD. CDR3: CAISESPVNEQYF. CDR3 nucleotides: TGTGCCATCAGTGAGTCTCCTGTTAACGAGCAGTACTTC.

This clone occurred many times. This chain joins TRBV6-1 and TRBJ2-1, with 9 bases matching TRBD1. CDR1 is MNHNS and CDR2 is SASEGT in the germline V gene. CDR3 length: 15 residues. The CDR3 DNA reads as TGTGCAGCAGTCCTCCGGGACAGGGTGACGAATGAGCAGTTCTTC. As protein: CAAVLRDRVTNEQFF.

In its sample, this clone was seen many times. This rearrangement joins TRBV19 to TRBJ2-1; a weak D match, TRBD2 (6 bases). Trimming cost V 5 bases and J 6 bases, with 23 bases left between them. Germline lookup yields CDR1 LNHDA and CDR2 SQIVND (reference sequence). This CDR3 spans 17 amino acids. Here the CDR3 reads CASSFTAWDSLSNEQFF. The CDR3 DNA follows: TGTGCCAGTAGTTTCACAGCCTGGGACTCCCTGTCCAATGAGCAGTTCTTC.

The gene calls are TRBV2 and TRBJ1-1; 7 bases align to TRBD1. Germline V gene sequence: CDR1 SNHLY, CDR2 FYNNEI. CDR3 length: 15 amino acids. With 4 bases clipped from V and 7 bases from J, the junction kept 12 bases outside the gene matches. The CDR3 DNA reads TGTGCCAGCAGTGCTCGGGCAGGGGGAGTGGGTGAAGCTTTCTTT. Its protein product is CASSARAGGVGEAFF.

This clone was recorded at least ten times. A much larger clone sits a single nucleotide away, making a read error possible. Other DNA sequences of this sample code for an identical CDR3. The chain uses TRBV20-1 and TRBJ1-2; D is perhaps TRBD1 (6 bases). Trimming took 3 bases from V and 8 from J, leaving 19 bases between them. The CDR3 loop spans 14 amino acids. CDR1 is DFQATT, CDR2 SNEGSKA, per germline (reference sequence). The CDR3 reads CSARDNRGLGGYTF. Written as DNA, the CDR3 is TGCAGTGCTAGGGACAACCGGGGGCTCGGGGGCTACACCTTC.

CDR3 amino acids: CASSDPSGGVSDNEQFF. In nucleotides, the CDR3 is TGTGCCAGCAGCGACCCCAGCGGGGGGGTATCTGATAATGAGCAGTTCTTC. V is TRBV9 and J is TRBJ2-1; 10 bases match TRBD2. Germline assignment: CDR1 SGDLS and CDR2 YYNGEE. V gave up 3 bases and J gave up 7 bases; unmatched junction bases: 13. This CDR3 has 17 amino acids.

In its sample, this clone was seen many times. V gene TRBV27 combines with J gene TRBJ2-7; 11 bases are a match to TRBD2. CDR3 length: 18 amino acids. V trimming: 5 bases; J trimming: 4 bases; junction bases outside the gene matches: 16. Germline values: CDR1 MNHEY, CDR2 SMNVEV (reference sequence). This CDR3 reads CASSQAEGTSGAPYEQYF. CDR3 nucleotides: TGTGCCAGCAGTCAGGCCGAGGGGACTAGCGGAGCCCCTTACGAGCAGTACTTC.

Relative to its sample, this clone is medium-sized. The chain employs TRBV6-1 and TRBJ2-1, with D uncertain. V dropped 2 bases and J dropped 8 bases, with 16 bases sitting between them. The germline V gene has CDR1 MNHNS and CDR2 SASEGT. The length of the CDR3 is 15 residues. CDR3 residues: CASSESGRPHHEQFF. CDR3 DNA sequence: TGTGCCAGCAGTGAATCCGGTCGCCCGCATCATGAGCAGTTCTTC.

About this clone itself: Other DNA sequences within the sample encode an identical CDR3. This CDR3 reads CASSEMDTEQHF. CDR3 in DNA: TGTGCCAGCAGTGAAATGGACACCGAGCAGCATTTT. The chain has TRBV2 and TRBJ1-5, with D possibly TRBD1 on 5 matching bases. The CDR3 is 12 residues long. Trimming removed 2 bases from V and 13 bases from J, with 12 bases in between. The germline V gene has CDR1 SNHLY and CDR2 FYNNEI.

This clone was observed a handful of times. V gene TRBV15 combines with J gene TRBJ2-7, with D perhaps matching TRBD1 or TRBD2 (5 bases each). V lost 5 bases, J lost 5 bases, and 19 bases lay in between. From germline, CDR1 is LNHNV and CDR2 YYDKDF (reference sequence). This CDR3 contains 15 residues. As DNA, the CDR3 is TGTGCCACCAGCGGGACCCGGCAGGTTTTCCACGAGCAGTACTTC. Protein sequence: CATSGTRQVFHEQYF.

As for this clone: A read error may produce the germline difference seen at one junction end. The V and J genes are TRBV7-8 and TRBJ2-1, with a weak D call TRBD2 (6 bases). Germline V lookup: CDR1 SGHVS, CDR2 FQNEAQ. The CDR3 is 14 residues long. The CDR3 nucleotides are TGTGCCAGCAGCCTGACTAGGGGCTACAATGATCAGTTCTTC. This gives the protein CASSLTRGYNDQFF.

The genes are TRBV11-2 and TRBJ1-3; 9 positions match TRBD1. CDR1 and CDR2 from the germline V gene are SGHAT and FQNNGV. V was clipped by 5 bases and J by 0 bases; unmatched bases: 5. This CDR3 is 16 amino acids long. The DNA for the CDR3 is TGTGCCAGCAGCAAACCGGGACAGGGCTCTGGAAACACCATATATTTT. Translated: CASSKPGQGSGNTIYF.

This clone has ten or more counts. This chain connects TRBV6-1 to TRBJ2-2; 8 bases are a match to TRBD2. V trimming: 9 bases; J trimming: 3 bases; junction bases outside the gene matches: 3. CDR1 MNHNS and CDR2 SASEGT come from the germline V gene. The CDR3 has 13 residues. The CDR3 nucleotides are TGTGCCAGTTATAGCGGGGACACCGGGGAGCTGTTTTTT. Its translation is CASYSGDTGELFF.

This clone is labeled as medium-sized. The chain uses TRBV3-1 and TRBJ2-2; the D call may be TRBD1 or TRBD2 (6 bases each). The CDR3 covers 15 residues. From germline, CDR1 is LGHDT and CDR2 YNNKEL (reference sequence). Trimming removed 3 bases at V and 7 bases at J, with 15 bases between. CDR3 amino acids: CASSQLQGGIGELFF. Written as DNA, the CDR3 is TGTGCCAGCAGCCAGCTGCAAGGGGGGATCGGGGAGCTGTTTTTT.

This clone is termed medium-sized (0.01 to 0.1%). This same CDR3 is encoded by further DNA sequences in the sample. This chain links TRBV2 with TRBJ2-7; D is unclear. This CDR3 is 13 amino acids long. Germline V gene sequence: CDR1 SNHLY, CDR2 FYNNEI. Trimming removed 7 bases at V and 4 bases at J, with 14 bases between. CDR3 sequence reads: CASTWRPLYEQYF. DNA for the CDR3: TGTGCCAGCACCTGGAGACCGTTATACGAGCAGTACTTC.